This T cell receptor (beta chain) was found in a study of blood T cell repertoires in COVID-19. Looking at the study overall: The samples span acute and convalescent COVID-19 from the United States, Italy and Spain.

The CDR3 loop spans 13 amino acids. The V end lost 6 bases, the J end lost 1 base, and 9 bases lay between the germline ends. The germline V gene has CDR1 ENHRY and CDR2 SYGVKD. This table comes from immunoSEQ multiplex PCR, and its TCRdb copy is limited to in-frame clones, with some not included. The sample contains about 360,000 clones, 86% of which appear only once. Details on this clone: The sample has other DNA sequences that encode this CDR3 too.

Sequenced input: peripheral blood. The gene calls are TRBV10-3 and TRBJ1-1; D is perhaps TRBD1 (6 bases). The sequence was obtained from a woman in her fifties or sixties with COVID-19, enrolled during active disease. CDR3 residues: CAISEQGNTEAFF. As DNA, the CDR3 is TGTGCCATCAGCGAACAGGGGAACACTGAAGCTTTCTTT.